This T cell receptor beta chain emerged from a study of blood T cell repertoires in COVID-19. Study context: Spain, Italy and the United States supplied samples that represented acute and convalescent COVID-19. T cells, B-cell-depleted T cells, or PBMCs provided the cDNA or gDNA that served as material.

Trimming took off 3 bases at V and 8 bases at J, with 13 bases between the two ends. CDR3 length: 14 residues. Germline values: CDR1 LGHDT, CDR2 YNNKEL (reference sequence). Methods used by the authors: For nucleated cells, counts were estimated from reference gene primer amplification. Some clones are missing from TCRdb's copy, which holds only in-frame ones; the method was immunoSEQ multiplex PCR. V, J and clone size are those of that table, while D and trimming were read from the DNA. The sample holds roughly 79,000 clones, approximately 88% seen once. The sequencing input was peripheral blood. V gene TRBV3-1 (or the pseudogene TRBV3-2) combines with J gene TRBJ1-4; possible D gene TRBD1, 5 bases. The source of this sequence is an elderly woman with active or convalescent COVID-19. CDR3 nucleotide sequence: TGTGCCAGCAGCCAGAGGGCAGGGAGGGAAAAACTGTTTTTT. It yields the protein CASSQRAGREKLFF.